Sequencing of this T cell receptor beta chain was carried out in a study of blood T cell repertoires in COVID-19. The wider study: Some COVID-19 samples were acute and others convalescent; all came from the United States, Italy and Spain. PBMCs, B-cell-depleted T cells, or T cells provided the cDNA or gDNA that made up the material.

Study processing details: Cell counts per sample came from amplifying reference gene primers. The assay was immunoSEQ multiplex PCR, and TCRdb's table has in-frame clones only and misses some. V, J and clone size reflect that table, while D and trimming were determined from the DNA. The table shows almost 250,000 clones, with roughly 89% occurring only once. Participant-given clinical history determined each cohort assignment. V shed 1 base and J shed 6 bases, with 8 bases lying between them. The CDR3 spans 13 residues. Germline loops: CDR1 KGHDR, CDR2 SFDVKD. Sequenced material: PBMCs or T cells enriched from blood (not recorded which). The sequence derives from a woman in her 30s who had recovered from COVID-19. The gene calls are TRBV24-1 and TRBJ1-2, with a weak D call TRBD1 (6 bases). The CDR3 coding sequence is TGTGCCACCAGTGATTTCGAGGGGGATGGCTACACCTTC. This codes for CATSDFEGDGYTF.